Presented here are 19 T cell receptor beta chains from one specimen sequenced in a study of beta chain features in type 1 diabetes. Sequencing targeted expressed TCRB transcripts, as all isolated RNA had been reverse transcribed. The data were produced by immunoSEQ multiplex PCR, yet TCRdb's version contains in-frame clones alone and is incomplete. The sample shows 350,000 or so clones, 15% to 20% of them seen only once. Sequencing was performed on naive CD4+ T cells from blood. These receptors all come from a woman between 18 and 29 years old in good health.

This chain uses TRBV28 with TRBJ2-7; TRBD2 agrees at 13 bases. The CDR3 sequence is 16 residues long. Germline V gives CDR1 MDHEN, CDR2 SYDVKM. The junction had 6 bases not matched to a gene; V was cut back by 6 bases and J by 1 base. The CDR3 DNA reads as TGTGCCAGCAGGTCACTAGCGGGAGGGCCTTCCTACGAGCAGTACTTC. As protein: CASRSLAGGPSYEQYF.

The rearrangement links TRBV7-9 to TRBJ2-2; weak D call: TRBD2 (5 bases). Germline values: CDR1 SEHNR, CDR2 FQNEAQ (reference sequence). The CDR3 covers 14 residues. The germline V and J ends were trimmed by 3 bases and 1 base, with 6 bases remaining between them. The CDR3 is CASSFGGNTGELFF. The CDR3 DNA follows: TGTGCCAGCAGCTTTGGAGGGAACACCGGGGAGCTGTTTTTT.

J is TRBJ2-1 and V is TRBV5-1, with 15 bases matching TRBD2. CDR1 SGHRS and CDR2 YFSETQ come from the germline V gene. Unmatched junction bases numbered 4, after V lost 4 bases and J lost 2 bases. The CDR3 is 17 residues long. This CDR3 is CASSQGLAGGPYNEQFF. CDR3 nucleotide sequence: TGCGCCAGCAGCCAGGGACTAGCGGGAGGCCCCTACAATGAGCAGTTCTTC.

The sample holds a few counts of this clone. The CDR3 DNA is TGTGCCAGCAGTCCCGGACTAGCTTTCACAGATACGCAGTATTTT. Protein product: CASSPGLAFTDTQYF. The V gene is TRBV6-5, the J gene TRBJ2-3; TRBD2 aligns across 8 bases. Trimming cost V 5 bases and J 2 bases; bases outside gene matches: 6. Germline CDR1 is MNHEY and CDR2 is SVGAGI. The CDR3 has 15 amino acids.

This clone has a handful of counts. The chain couples TRBV5-1 to TRBJ2-1, with TRBD1 identical over 11 bases. The length of the CDR3 is 14 residues. With V trimmed by 0 bases and J by 8 bases, 1 base remained unmatched. Looked up from germline, CDR1 is SGHRS and CDR2 is YFSETQ. CDR3 in amino acids: CASSLGTGGDEQFF. Here the CDR3 DNA reads TGCGCCAGCAGCTTGGGGACAGGGGGCGATGAGCAGTTCTTC.

This clone showed up just a few times. The chain is built from TRBV4-1 and TRBJ1-5, with D possibly being TRBD1 (5 bases). The CDR3 is 16 residues long. V was pared by 0 bases and J by 3 bases, with 12 bases between. Germline V gene data show CDR1 as MGHRA and CDR2 as YSYEKL. CDR3 sequence (DNA): TGCGCCAGCAGCCAAGATAGAGGGGAGGCCAATCAGCCCCAGCATTTT. Translating it yields CASSQDRGEANQPQHF.

The V gene is TRBV5-1, the J gene TRBJ2-5; D uncertain. The J call may be wrong; the DNA end is better matched by TRBJ2-7. CDR3 length: 12 amino acids. CDR1 SGHRS and CDR2 YFSETQ come from the germline V gene. CDR3 coding DNA: TGCGCCAGCAGCTCGCAAGCCTACGAGCAGTACTTC. This gives the protein CASSSQAYEQYF.

The V and J genes are TRBV29-1 and TRBJ1-1; D is ambiguous. This CDR3 is built from 9 residues. CDR1 is SQVTM and CDR2 is ANQGSEA in the germline V gene. Trimming left V 6 bases short and J 3 bases short, with 2 bases between. CDR3 nucleotides: TGCAGCGTCGACACTGAAGCTTTCTTT. Translated, it gives CSVDTEAFF. Based on the CDR3 plus reference TRBV29-1 and TRBJ1-1, the full variable domain is SAVISQKPSRDICQRGTSLTIQCQVDSQVTMMFWYRQQPGQSLTLIATANQGSEATYESGFVIDKFPISRPNLTFSTLTVSNMSPEDSSIYLCSVDTEAFFGQGTRLTVV.

J is TRBJ2-5 and V is TRBV6-6; perhaps TRBD2 as D (6 bases). From germline, CDR1 is MNHNY and CDR2 SVGAGI (reference sequence). The CDR3 contains 16 residues. V gave up 6 bases and J gave up 5 bases, with 22 bases separating them. The CDR3 loop is CASSTSGSPLAETQYF. Written as DNA, the CDR3 is TGTGCCAGCAGCACCTCCGGGAGTCCCCTCGCGGAGACCCAGTACTTC.

This clone was seen a few times. This chain uses TRBV5-1 with TRBJ2-5; weak D call: TRBD2 (6 bases). There are 15 residues in the CDR3. CDR1 and CDR2 (germline): SGHRS, YFSETQ. V shed 0 bases and J shed 5 bases, with 14 bases lying between them. In DNA, the CDR3 is TGCGCCAGCAGCTTGGCAGCAGGGACTTATGAGACCCAGTACTTC. This codes for CASSLAAGTYETQYF.

The table lists this clone with a few counts. The chain employs TRBV30 and TRBJ1-1; D is uncertain. This CDR3 spans 13 amino acids. V lost 0 bases to trimming and J lost 4 bases, with 9 bases between them. Germline V CDR1 and CDR2: GTSNPN, SVGIG (reference sequence). The chain's CDR3 is CAWSVGVPTEAFF. CDR3 DNA: TGTGCCTGGAGTGTAGGAGTTCCCACTGAAGCTTTCTTT. The complete variable domain, with remaining parts taken from reference TRBV30 and TRBJ1-1, reads SQTIHQWPATLVQPVGSPLSLECTVEGTSNPNLYWYRQAAGRGLQLLFYSVGIGQISSEVPQNLSASRPQDRQFILSSKKLLLSDSGFYLCAWSVGVPTEAFFGQGTRLTVV.

This clone was observed a handful of times. The chain employs TRBV18 and TRBJ2-7; 10 positions match TRBD2. V dropped 4 bases and J dropped 0; count of bases not matched to a gene: 3. The CDR3 spans 15 residues. Germline values: CDR1 KGHSH, CDR2 LQKENI. The CDR3 spells CASSLAGGPSYEQYF. The CDR3, as DNA: TGTGCCAGCTCACTAGCGGGGGGCCCCTCCTACGAGCAGTACTTC.

This clone was counted between two and nine times. Other DNA sequences in this specimen translate into the identical CDR3. The chain employs TRBV6-5 and TRBJ1-5; D gene unclear. V was trimmed by 0 bases and J by 4 bases, leaving 4 bases between them. CDR1 and CDR2 (germline): MNHEY, SVGAGI. CDR3 length: 13 residues. Here the CDR3 reads CASSYSRNQPQHF. DNA for the CDR3: TGTGCCAGCAGTTACTCGAGGAATCAGCCCCAGCATTTT.

This clone has a handful of counts. CDR3 protein: CASKVEEANEQFF. The DNA of the CDR3 is TGTGCCAGCAAGGTTGAAGAAGCGAATGAGCAGTTCTTC. V usage is TRBV2 and J usage is TRBJ2-1; D gene uncertain. Trimming pared 7 bases from V and 7 bases from J, leaving 14 bases between. Germline CDR1 and CDR2: SNHLY and FYNNEI. The CDR3 sequence is 13 residues long. Based on the CDR3 plus reference TRBV2 and TRBJ2-1, the full variable domain is EPEVTQTPSHQVTQMGQEVILRCVPISNHLYFYWYRQILGQKVEFLVSFYNNEISEKSEIFDDQFSVERPDGSNFTLKIRSTKLEDSAMYFCASKVEEANEQFFGPGTRLTVL.

This clone has more than one count but fewer than ten. J is TRBJ2-7 and V is TRBV18; 7 bases are shared with TRBD1. The CDR3 sequence is 15 residues long. V gave up 1 base and J gave up 0 bases; unmatched junction bases: 3. The germline V gene has CDR1 KGHSH and CDR2 LQKENI. The CDR3 reads CASSPLGQSSYEQYF. The CDR3 region has the DNA TGTGCCAGCTCACCACTGGGACAGAGCTCCTACGAGCAGTACTTC.

This clone was observed a handful of times. The rearrangement links TRBV4-1 to TRBJ2-2; TRBD2 is a possible D gene (5 bases). There are 15 residues in the CDR3. Germline loops: CDR1 MGHRA, CDR2 YSYEKL. V lost 0 bases and J lost 8, with 13 bases in between. This CDR3 is CASSQDLRGLGELFF. The CDR3 nucleotides are TGCGCCAGCAGCCAAGATCTTCGGGGTTTGGGGGAGCTGTTTTTT.

This clone was seen a handful of times. Its ends do not fully match the called genes, so a read error is possible. V gene TRBV5-1 combines with J gene TRBJ2-5; 12 bases are a match to TRBD2. Per the germline V gene, CDR1 is SGHRS and CDR2 is YFSETQ. The CDR3 has 16 amino acids. In DNA, the CDR3 is TGCGCCAGCACCTTGACTAGCGGGGGATATCAAGAGACCCAGTACTTC. Translating it yields CASTLTSGGYQETQYF.

This clone was found a few times. The chain combines TRBV29-1 with TRBJ2-5; perhaps TRBD1 as D (5 bases). This CDR3 contains 14 residues. V lost 1 base and J 4 bases, leaving 13 bases between the germline ends. The germline CDR1 and CDR2 sequences are SQVTM and ANQGSEA. CDR3 sequence: CSVEGGAAIETQYF. The CDR3 DNA reads as TGCAGCGTTGAAGGTGGGGCAGCTATAGAGACCCAGTACTTC.

The J gene is TRBJ2-3, the V gene TRBV7-2; D call uncertain. There are 16 residues in the CDR3. CDR1 SGHTA and CDR2 FQGNSA come from the germline V gene. V gave up 5 bases and J gave up 0 bases, with 15 bases separating them. The CDR3 reads CASSLLQTRSTDTQYF. CDR3 nucleotides: TGTGCCAGCAGCCTCCTTCAGACTCGCAGCACAGATACGCAGTATTTT. Full variable domain (outside the CDR3, taken from reference TRBV7-2 and TRBJ2-3): GAGVSQSPSNKVTEKGKDVELRCDPISGHTALYWYRQSLGQGLEFLIYFQGNSAPDKSGLPSDRFSAERTGGSVSTLTIQRTQQEDSAVYLCASSLLQTRSTDTQYFGPGTRLTVL.